This TCR beta chain was identified in a study of OX40 agonist ivuxolimab in advanced cancers. Whole-study context: Partial responses were achieved by three patients: one hepatocellular carcinoma, two cutaneous melanoma. General study findings and limits: On average, CD8+ T cells had more expanded clones than CD4+. Clones of CD4+ and CD8+ blood T cells grew by week 6 at doses of 0.1 to 3.0 mg/kg.

Libraries were prepared by immunoSEQ multiplex PCR; TCRdb keeps only in-frame clonotypes and omits some of them. The repertoire consists of tens of thousands of clones, with 87% occurring once and the leading ten covering approximately 0.5%. Samples of blood were obtained at baseline, on cycle 4 day 1, and on cycle 7 day 1. The CDR3 is 15 residues long. From germline, CDR1 is LNHDA and CDR2 SQIVND (reference sequence). With 7 bases clipped from V and 5 bases from J, the junction kept 7 bases outside the gene matches. Concerning this clone: The antigen remains unidentified.

The source is an adult with an advanced solid tumor such as melanoma, head and neck, liver or kidney cancer. The specimen comprised CD4+ or CD8+ T cells sorted from blood, sampled in a trial of the OX40 agonist ivuxolimab. This chain links TRBV19 with TRBJ2-1; the match to TRBD1 covers 11 bases. CDR3 loop: CASIGTGGGNNEQFF. The CDR3 DNA is TGTGCCAGTATCGGGACAGGGGGTGGCAACAATGAGCAGTTCTTC.